These 22 T cell receptor beta chains came from one sample sequenced in a study of T cell changes during pregnancy in multiple sclerosis. This table comes from immunoSEQ multiplex PCR, and its TCRdb copy is limited to in-frame clones, with some not included. The sample shows 29,000 or so clones, 89% of them seen only once. Sample: CD8+ T cells from peripheral blood mononuclear cells, taken in the second trimester of pregnancy. Every receptor here comes from a female donor with multiple sclerosis, enrolled in a pregnancy study.

This clone has at least ten counts. CDR3 sequence reads: CASRGDREAYEQYF. The CDR3 DNA reads as TGTGCCAGCAGAGGAGACAGGGAAGCCTACGAGCAGTACTTC. V usage is TRBV6-1 and J usage is TRBJ2-7, with 7 bases that match TRBD1. Trimming took 6 bases from V and 2 from J; bases not matched to a gene: 7. Germline assignment: CDR1 MNHNS and CDR2 SASEGT. The length of the CDR3 is 14 residues.

The rearrangement uses TRBV15 and TRBJ2-7, with a possible D match to TRBD2 (6 bases). The germline CDR1 and CDR2 sequences are LNHNV and YYDKDF (reference sequence). This CDR3 is built from 15 residues. V was trimmed by 4 bases and J by 4 bases, leaving 17 bases between them. The chain's CDR3 is CATSTKEGFGYEQYF. The CDR3 DNA reads as TGTGCCACCAGCACCAAGGAGGGGTTCGGTTACGAGCAGTACTTC. Looking up the rest from reference TRBV15 and TRBJ2-7 gives the full variable domain: DAMVIQNPRYQVTQFGKPVTLSCSQTLNHNVMYWYQQKSSQAPKLLFHYYDKDFNNEADTPDNFQSRRPNTSFCFLDIRSPGLGDTAMYLCATSTKEGFGYEQYFGPGTRLTVT.

The V and J genes are TRBV5-1 and TRBJ2-7; 9 bases fit TRBD1. CDR1 and CDR2 from the germline V gene are SGHRS and YFSETQ. There are 15 residues in the CDR3. Trimming took 3 bases from V and 5 from J; bases not matched to a gene: 9. In DNA form, the CDR3 reads TGCGCCAGCAGCTCCCCCGGGACAGGGCATCACGAGCAGTACTTC. Its translation is CASSSPGTGHHEQYF.

The rearrangement links TRBV5-1 to TRBJ2-1, with D possibly matching TRBD2 (6 bases). Trimming took 0 bases from V and 5 from J, leaving 15 bases between them. The V gene's germline CDR1 is SGHRS and CDR2 YFSETQ. CDR3 length: 16 residues. As DNA, the CDR3 is TGCGCCAGCAGCTTGGTCGCTAGCGATAGCAACAATGAGCAGTTCTTC. Its protein product is CASSLVASDSNNEQFF.

The V and J genes are TRBV11-2 and TRBJ1-4, with D possibly matching TRBD1 (6 bases). Looked up from germline, CDR1 is SGHAT and CDR2 is FQNNGV. This CDR3 is built from 16 residues. V gave up 1 base and J gave up 4 bases, with 13 bases separating them. The CDR3 spells CASSLGAGGLNEKLFF. The CDR3 DNA reads as TGTGCCAGCAGCTTAGGGGCGGGGGGGCTTAATGAAAAACTGTTTTTT.

This sequence joins TRBV28 and TRBJ2-3, with 9 bases lining up with TRBD2. Trimming cost V 4 bases and J 3 bases; bases outside gene matches: 11. The CDR3 extends over 17 amino acids. From germline, CDR1 is MDHEN and CDR2 SYDVKM. CDR3 DNA sequence: TGTGCCAGCAGTTACCTCCTCGCGGGAGGGGGAACAGATACGCAGTATTTT. Amino acid sequence: CASSYLLAGGGTDTQYF.

The chain couples TRBV7-2 to TRBJ2-1; D might be TRBD2 (7 bases). CDR1 is SGHTA, CDR2 FQGNSA, per germline. The V and J ends lost 0 bases and 7 bases respectively, with 16 bases between them. The CDR3 consists of 16 residues. The CDR3 loop reads CASSLAFGGGRNEQFF. The CDR3 coding sequence is TGTGCCAGCAGCTTAGCCTTTGGGGGGGGGCGGAATGAGCAGTTCTTC.

The chain uses TRBV30 and TRBJ2-7; the match to TRBD2 covers 9 bases. V lost 0 bases to trimming and J lost 6 bases; unmatched junction nucleotides: 9. There are 15 residues in the CDR3. Germline V CDR1 and CDR2: GTSNPN, SVGIG (reference sequence). The CDR3 coding sequence is TGTGCCTGGAGTGTAGCTAGCGGGGTCCGGCTCGAGCAGTACTTC. Encoded protein: CAWSVASGVRLEQYF.

The table lists this clone with a few counts. The rearrangement joins TRBV7-9 to TRBJ1-3; possible D gene TRBD1, 5 bases. CDR3 length: 19 amino acids. V was trimmed by 4 bases and J by 0 bases, leaving 22 bases between them. CDR1 is SEHNR and CDR2 is FQNEAQ in the germline V gene (reference sequence). DNA for the CDR3: TGTGCCAGCAGCTCATATGACAGCAGTGGGATATCCTCTGGAAACACCATATATTTT. This translates into CASSSYDSSGISSGNTIYF.

The V call is TRBV19, the J call TRBJ1-1; D gene ambiguous. The CDR3 extends over 11 amino acids. Per the germline V gene, CDR1 is LNHDA and CDR2 is SQIVND (reference sequence). Trimming removed 2 bases from V and 7 bases from J, with 5 bases in between. In nucleotides, the CDR3 is TGTGCCAGTAGTATATGGAGTGAAGCTTTCTTT. This translates into CASSIWSEAFF.

The genes are TRBV28 and TRBJ1-5; the D is unclear. Germline CDR1 reads MDHEN; CDR2 reads SYDVKM. V was shortened by 7 bases and J by 2 bases, with 15 bases between the two germline ends. This CDR3 contains 15 residues. CDR3 loop: CASTLPRLGNQPQHF. The CDR3 nucleotides read TGTGCCAGCACCCTCCCCAGGCTGGGCAATCAGCCCCAGCATTTT. The variable domain in full, with the rest retrieved from reference TRBV28 and TRBJ1-5, is DVKVTQSSRYLVKRTGEKVFLECVQDMDHENMFWYRQDPGLGLRLIYFSYDVKMKEKGDIPEGYSVSREKKERFSLILESASTNQTSMYLCASTLPRLGNQPQHFGDGTRLSIL.

The gene calls are TRBV4-3 and TRBJ2-4; 7 bases line up with TRBD2. The trim removed 3 bases at V and 3 bases at J, leaving 5 bases unmatched. The V gene's germline CDR1 is LGHNA and CDR2 YSLEER. The CDR3 runs to 15 residues. The CDR3 bases are TGCGCCAGCAGCCACGGGGAGGGTTTCAAAAACATTCAGTACTTC. Translating gives CASSHGEGFKNIQYF.

The chain carries TRBV14 and TRBJ2-3; no firm D call. Germline V gene data show CDR1 as SGHDN and CDR2 as FVKESK. The V end lost 3 bases, the J end lost 0 bases, and 10 bases lay between the germline ends. The CDR3 contains 15 residues. For the CDR3, the DNA is TGTGCCAGCAGCCAGTCTACCTTTAGCACAGATACGCAGTATTTT. The encoded protein is CASSQSTFSTDTQYF.

This clone was seen just once. The chain is built from TRBV9 and TRBJ2-7; 8 nucleotides match TRBD2. The ends lost 4 bases at V and 5 bases at J; junction bases unmatched: 11. The CDR3 consists of 15 residues. Germline V gene data show CDR1 as SGDLS and CDR2 as YYNGEE. The CDR3 sequence is CASSHTSGRGDEQYF. The CDR3 bases are TGTGCCAGCAGCCATACTAGCGGAAGAGGAGACGAGCAGTACTTC. The variable domain in full, completed from reference TRBV9 and TRBJ2-7, reads DSGVTQTPKHLITATGQRVTLRCSPRSGDLSVYWYQQSLDQGLQFLIQYYNGEERAKGNILERFSAQQFPDLHSELNLSSLELGDSALYFCASSHTSGRGDEQYFGPGTRLTVT.

J is TRBJ2-7 and V is TRBV30, with 8 bases lining up with TRBD1. Germline CDR1 GTSNPN, CDR2 SVGIG (reference sequence). Unmatched junction bases numbered 12, after V lost 1 base and J lost 7 bases. This CDR3 contains 15 residues. CDR3 sequence: CAWSEGDRGSGEQYF. The DNA of the CDR3 is TGTGCCTGGAGTGAGGGAGACAGGGGCTCCGGAGAGCAGTACTTC.

This rearrangement joins TRBV5-1 to TRBJ2-7, with D unresolved. Germline assignment: CDR1 SGHRS and CDR2 YFSETQ. The CDR3 has 13 residues. Trimming removed 4 bases from V and 3 bases from J, with 11 bases in between. CDR3 DNA: TGCGCCAGCAGCCCGTACGGAGACTACGAGCAGTACTTC. Its translation: CASSPYGDYEQYF. The complete variable domain, with remaining parts taken from reference TRBV5-1 and TRBJ2-7, reads KAGVTQTPRYLIKTRGQQVTLSCSPISGHRSVSWYQQTPGQGLQFLFEYFSETQRNKGNFPGRFSGRQFSNSRSEMNVSTLELGDSALYLCASSPYGDYEQYFGPGTRLTVT.

This clone appeared once. The rearrangement uses TRBV10-3 and TRBJ1-1; 9 bases align to TRBD1. CDR3 size: 14 residues. The germline gives CDR1 ENHRY, CDR2 SYGVKD. With V trimmed by 2 bases and J by 5 bases, 3 bases remained unmatched. CDR3 amino acids: CAISEGTGLTEAFF. The CDR3 DNA reads TGTGCCATCAGTGAGGGGACAGGGTTGACTGAAGCTTTCTTT.

The chain employs TRBV6-4 and TRBJ2-3, with TRBD2 identical over 13 bases. The J segment lost 4 bases and the V segment lost 3 bases, leaving 1 base of the junction unmatched. This CDR3 has 15 amino acids. The germline V gene encodes CDR1 MRHNA and CDR2 SNTAGT. The CDR3: CASSETSGGADTQYF. CDR3 bases: TGTGCCAGCAGTGAAACTAGCGGGGGGGCAGATACGCAGTATTTT.

V gene TRBV5-1 combines with J gene TRBJ1-1; D is possibly TRBD1 (5 bases). Between the trimmed V and J ends, which lost 2 bases and 1 base, there was a span of 12 bases. This CDR3 is 15 amino acids long. Per germline, CDR1 SGHRS and CDR2 YFSETQ. CDR3 bases: TGCGCCAGCAGCTTTTCCGGGACTGCGAACACTGAAGCTTTCTTT. Its translation: CASSFSGTANTEAFF.

The rearrangement links TRBV5-1 to TRBJ2-7; D is unclear. CDR3 length: 11 amino acids. CDR1 and CDR2 (germline): SGHRS, YFSETQ. Trimming pared 2 bases from V and 5 bases from J, leaving 5 bases between. CDR3 in amino acids: CASSFSDEQYF. Written as DNA, the CDR3 is TGCGCCAGCAGCTTTTCGGACGAGCAGTACTTC.

The rearrangement joins TRBV7-9 to TRBJ2-1; D unclear. In germline, CDR1 is SEHNR, CDR2 FQNEAQ (reference sequence). This CDR3 contains 13 residues. V lost 1 base and J 6 bases, leaving 7 bases between the germline ends. CDR3 nucleotides: TGTGCCAGCAGCTTAGTCGTAGCCAATGAGCAGTTCTTC. Translation gives CASSLVVANEQFF.

This clone appeared once. The CDR3 region is CASSPVPGALPEAFF. The CDR3 coding sequence is TGTGCCAGCAGCCCAGTACCAGGGGCCCTACCTGAAGCTTTCTTT. V is TRBV6-6 and J is TRBJ1-1; tentatively, D is TRBD1 (6 bases). Germline V lookup: CDR1 MNHNY, CDR2 SVGAGI (reference sequence). Trimming took off 6 bases at V and 6 bases at J, with 20 bases between the two ends. CDR3 length: 15 amino acids.